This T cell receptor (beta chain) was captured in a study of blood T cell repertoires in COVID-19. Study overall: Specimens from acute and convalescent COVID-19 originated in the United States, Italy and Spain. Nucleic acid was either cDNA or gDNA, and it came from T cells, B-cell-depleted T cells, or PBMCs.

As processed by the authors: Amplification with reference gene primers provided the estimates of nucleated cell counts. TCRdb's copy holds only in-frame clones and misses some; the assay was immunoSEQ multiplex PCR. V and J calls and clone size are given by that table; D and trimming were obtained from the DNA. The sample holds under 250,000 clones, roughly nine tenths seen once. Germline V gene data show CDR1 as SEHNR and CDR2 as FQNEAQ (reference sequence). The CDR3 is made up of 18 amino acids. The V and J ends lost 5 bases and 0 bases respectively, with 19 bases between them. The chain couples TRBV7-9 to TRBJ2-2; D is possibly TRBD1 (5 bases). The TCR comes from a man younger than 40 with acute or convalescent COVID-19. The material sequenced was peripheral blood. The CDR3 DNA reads TGTGCCAGCAGCCCGTTGTCAGGGATTATCGCGAACACCGGGGAGCTGTTTTTT. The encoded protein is CASSPLSGIIANTGELFF.